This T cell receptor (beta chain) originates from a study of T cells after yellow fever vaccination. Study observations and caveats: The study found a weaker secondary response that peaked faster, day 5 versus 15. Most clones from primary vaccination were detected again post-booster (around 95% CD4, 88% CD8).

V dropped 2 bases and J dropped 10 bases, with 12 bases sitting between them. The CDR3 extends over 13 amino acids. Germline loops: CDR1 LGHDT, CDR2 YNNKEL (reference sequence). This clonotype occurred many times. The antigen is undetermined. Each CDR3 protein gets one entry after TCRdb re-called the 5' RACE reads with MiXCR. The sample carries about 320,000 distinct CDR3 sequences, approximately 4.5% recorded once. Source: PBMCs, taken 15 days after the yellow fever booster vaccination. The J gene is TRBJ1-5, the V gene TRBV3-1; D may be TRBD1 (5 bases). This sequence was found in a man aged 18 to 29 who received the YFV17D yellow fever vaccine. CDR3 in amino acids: CASSQFGWDPQHF. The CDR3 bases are TGTGCCAGCAGCCAATTCGGGTGGGACCCCCAGCATTTT.